These 3 T cell receptor beta chains share one sample of origin, sequenced in a study of CD8+ T cells in alopecia areata. Following RNA extraction, reverse transcription yielded cDNA that acted as the sequencing template. Assay used: immunoSEQ multiplex PCR; TCRdb lists only in-frame clones, some missing. The sample consists of 200,000 to 250,000 clones, less than 80% of them appearing once. The sample in question was CD4+ T cells sorted from blood, obtained at week 0. These receptor sequences come from a human donor with alopecia areata.

The table lists this clone with a few counts. The chain is built from TRBV4-1 and TRBJ2-1; 7 bases line up with TRBD2. This CDR3 spans 13 amino acids. Trimming removed 3 bases from V and 4 bases from J; junction bases left unmatched: 0. The germline V gene encodes CDR1 MGHRA and CDR2 YSYEKL. The CDR3 DNA reads as TGCGCCAGCAGCCAGCGGGAGTACAATGAGCAGTTCTTC. The encoded protein is CASSQREYNEQFF.

The V gene is TRBV4-3, the J gene TRBJ2-2; weak D call: TRBD2 (6 bases). V lost 2 bases and J lost 3, with 7 bases in between. CDR3 length equals 14 residues. CDR1 is LGHNA and CDR2 is YSLEER in the germline V gene. As DNA, the CDR3 is TGCGCCAGCAGCCAACTAGCGTACACCGGGGAGCTGTTTTTT. Amino acids: CASSQLAYTGELFF.

This chain's CDR3 is CASSQLTSGGPGELFF. CDR3 nucleotides: TGCGCCAGCAGCCAACTTACTAGCGGGGGGCCCGGGGAGCTGTTTTTT. The chain uses TRBV4-3 and TRBJ2-2, with 12 bases matching TRBD2. The V segment lost 2 bases and the J segment 6 bases; nucleotides outside the gene matches: 4. Germline lookup yields CDR1 LGHNA and CDR2 YSLEER. The CDR3 is 16 amino acids.